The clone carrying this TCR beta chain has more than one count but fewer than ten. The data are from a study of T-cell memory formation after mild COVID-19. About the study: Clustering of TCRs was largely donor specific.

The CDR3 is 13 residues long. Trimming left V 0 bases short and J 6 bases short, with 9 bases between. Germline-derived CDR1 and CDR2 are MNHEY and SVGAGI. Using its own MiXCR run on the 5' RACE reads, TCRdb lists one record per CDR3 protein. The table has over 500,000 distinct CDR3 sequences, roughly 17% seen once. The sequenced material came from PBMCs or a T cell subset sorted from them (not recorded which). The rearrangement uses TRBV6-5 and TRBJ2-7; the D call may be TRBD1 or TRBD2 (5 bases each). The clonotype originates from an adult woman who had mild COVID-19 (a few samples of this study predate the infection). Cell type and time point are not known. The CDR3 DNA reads TGTGCCAGCAGTTACTCGAGAGGGGCCGAGCAGTACTTC. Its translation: CASSYSRGAEQYF.